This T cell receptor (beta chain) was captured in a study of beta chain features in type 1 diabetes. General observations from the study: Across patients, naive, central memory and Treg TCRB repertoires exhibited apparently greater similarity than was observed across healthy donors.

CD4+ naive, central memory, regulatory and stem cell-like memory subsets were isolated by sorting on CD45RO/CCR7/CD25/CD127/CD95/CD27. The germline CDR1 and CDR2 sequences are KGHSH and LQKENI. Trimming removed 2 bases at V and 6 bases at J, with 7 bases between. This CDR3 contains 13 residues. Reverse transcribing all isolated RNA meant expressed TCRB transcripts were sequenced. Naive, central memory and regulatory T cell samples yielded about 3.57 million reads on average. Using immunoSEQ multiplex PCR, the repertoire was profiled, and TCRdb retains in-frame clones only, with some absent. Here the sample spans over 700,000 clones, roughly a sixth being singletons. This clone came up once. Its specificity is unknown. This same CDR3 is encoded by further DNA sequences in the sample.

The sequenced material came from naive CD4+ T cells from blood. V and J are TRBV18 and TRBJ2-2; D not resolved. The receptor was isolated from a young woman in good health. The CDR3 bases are TGTGCCAGCTCACCAGTAGTCGCCGGGGAGCTGTTTTTT. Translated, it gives CASSPVVAGELFF. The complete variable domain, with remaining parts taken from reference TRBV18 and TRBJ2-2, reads NAGVMQNPRHLVRRRGQEARLRCSPMKGHSHVYWYRQLPEEGLKFMVYLQKENIIDESGMPKERFSAEFPKEGPSILRIQQVVRGDSAAYFCASSPVVAGELFFGEGSRLTVL.